The 30 T cell receptor beta chains presented below share a single source sample, sequenced in a study of control samples from healthy donors and cancer patients. Sequencing was performed with immunoSEQ multiplex PCR; in TCRdb, only in-frame clones are kept and a portion is missing. The table lists approximately 150,000 clones, roughly 92% of them singletons. Material for sequencing was blood. The receptor source for this set is a woman between 18 and 30 years old in good health.

The chain combines TRBV5-4 with TRBJ2-1; no clear D gene. The CDR3 covers 15 residues. Germline CDR1 SGHNT, CDR2 YYREEE (reference sequence). Trimming left V 3 bases short and J 9 bases short, with 19 bases between. CDR3 protein: CASSSGWAFTGEQFF. In DNA form, the CDR3 reads TGTGCCAGCAGCTCCGGTTGGGCTTTTACGGGTGAGCAGTTCTTC. The full variable domain, its missing parts supplied by reference TRBV5-4 and TRBJ2-1, is ETGVTQSPTHLIKTRGQQVTLRCSSQSGHNTVSWYQQALGQGPQFIFQYYREEENGRGNFPPRFSGLQFPNYSSELNVNALELDDSALYLCASSSGWAFTGEQFFGPGTRLTVL.

The V gene is TRBV18, the J gene TRBJ1-6; D not resolved. Germline V CDR1 and CDR2: KGHSH, LQKENI. The CDR3 is made up of 15 amino acids. The V end was cut by 1 base, the J end by 3 bases, with 7 bases between. The CDR3 nucleotides read TGTGCCAGCTCACCACGTCAGGACTATAATTCACCCCTCCACTTT. Amino acids: CASSPRQDYNSPLHF.

The CDR3 is CASTPSWHHSNEQFF. CDR3 DNA: TGCGCCAGTACGCCAAGTTGGCACCATTCCAATGAGCAGTTCTTC. The gene calls are TRBV4-1 and TRBJ2-1; no firm D call. Germline values: CDR1 MGHRA, CDR2 YSYEKL. There are 15 residues in the CDR3. V lost 9 bases and J 6 bases, leaving 21 bases between the germline ends.

The chain joins TRBV5-1 to TRBJ2-7; tentatively, D is TRBD1 (6 bases). The length of the CDR3 is 15 residues. The germline gives CDR1 SGHRS, CDR2 YFSETQ. V was cut by 2 bases and J by 9 bases, with 21 bases left in between. CDR3 region: CASSFGAGEGLAQYF. DNA for the CDR3: TGCGCCAGCAGCTTCGGGGCAGGGGAAGGCTTGGCGCAGTACTTC.

This chain connects TRBV19 to TRBJ2-3, with 7 bases that match TRBD1. Trimming took 4 bases from V and 9 from J; bases not matched to a gene: 7. This CDR3 spans 13 amino acids. The germline V gene encodes CDR1 LNHDA and CDR2 SQIVND (reference sequence). For the CDR3, the DNA is TGTGCCAGTAGTAGTCAAGGGGGCCACACGCAGTATTTT. This translates into CASSSQGGHTQYF.

The chain carries TRBV18 and TRBJ2-7; 9 bases match TRBD2. V lost 4 bases, J lost 5 bases, and 9 bases stayed unmatched. From germline, CDR1 is KGHSH and CDR2 LQKENI. This CDR3 has 15 amino acids. The CDR3 region is CASSLISGSGDEQYF. The DNA for the CDR3 is TGTGCCAGCTCACTAATTAGCGGGAGCGGAGACGAGCAGTACTTC.

The chain is built from TRBV6-5 and TRBJ1-3; D gene uncertain. This CDR3 spans 15 amino acids. Germline values: CDR1 MNHEY, CDR2 SVGAGI. V lost 8 bases, J lost 0 bases, and 14 bases lay in between. The CDR3 here is CASVFELYSGNTIYF. In DNA form, the CDR3 reads TGTGCCAGCGTATTTGAGCTATACTCTGGAAACACCATATATTTT.

The chain is built from TRBV6-4 and TRBJ1-1; tentatively, D is TRBD1 (6 bases). The CDR3 length is 18 residues. The germline V gene encodes CDR1 MRHNA and CDR2 SNTAGT. V was clipped by 3 bases and J by 4 bases, with 24 bases between them. The CDR3 nucleotides are TGTGCCAGCAGTGAGAACAGGGATTCGTTAATCGGGTGCACTGAAGCTTTCTTT. Translating it yields CASSENRDSLIGCTEAFF.

The rearrangement links TRBV7-8 to TRBJ1-1; D gene ambiguous. CDR3 length: 16 amino acids. The V end was cut by 1 base, the J end by 5 bases, with 17 bases between. Germline CDR1 and CDR2: SGHVS and FQNEAQ. CDR3 in amino acids: CASSLGRDLLRTEAFF. CDR3 nucleotide sequence: TGTGCCAGCAGCTTAGGGAGAGACCTCCTGAGGACTGAAGCTTTCTTT.

The rearrangement uses TRBV11-2 and TRBJ2-5; D may correspond to TRBD1 or TRBD2 (5 bases each). CDR1 and CDR2 (germline): SGHAT, FQNNGV. V was cut by 5 bases and J by 5 bases, with 12 bases left in between. The CDR3 extends over 13 amino acids. CDR3 nucleotides: TGTGCCAGCAGCGGGACCCTGTTGGAGACCCAGTACTTC. Translated: CASSGTLLETQYF.

The CDR3 bases are TGTGCCACGAGATACCGGCCCGGGACAGGAGAGGAACGCGACTATGGCTACACCTTC. Its protein is CATRYRPGTGEERDYGYTF. The gene calls are TRBV10-3 and TRBJ1-2; 8 bases line up with TRBD1. V gave up 10 bases and J gave up 3 bases; unmatched junction bases: 25. CDR3 length equals 19 residues. Looked up from germline, CDR1 is ENHRY and CDR2 is SYGVKD.

The V call is TRBV3-1 (or the pseudogene TRBV3-2), the J call TRBJ2-1; 12 nucleotides agree with TRBD2. The V gene end was trimmed by 4 bases and the J gene end by 7 bases; junction bases not matched to a gene: 5. The CDR3 is 15 amino acids. CDR1 is LGHDT and CDR2 is YNNKEL in the germline V gene (reference sequence). The CDR3 DNA sequence: TGTGCCAGCAGCCCTAGCGGGAGGGCCGGAAATGAGCAGTTCTTC. Its translation is CASSPSGRAGNEQFF.

The rearrangement joins TRBV10-3 to TRBJ1-5; D possibly corresponds to TRBD1 (5 bases). Germline V gene data show CDR1 as ENHRY and CDR2 as SYGVKD. The CDR3 sequence is 15 residues long. V lost 3 bases, J lost 7 bases, and 16 bases lay in between. As DNA, the CDR3 is TGTGCCATCAGTGAATGGGTGGGGGGGGACCAGCCCCAGCATTTT. Residues: CAISEWVGGDQPQHF.

This clone has only one observation. The rearrangement uses TRBV5-4 and TRBJ2-3; 10 bases agree with TRBD2. Germline loops: CDR1 SGHNT, CDR2 YYREEE (reference sequence). The CDR3 contains 15 residues. Trimming at V came to 4 bases and at J to 7 bases, leaving 9 bases not matched to a gene. The CDR3 is CASSLSGRAVNTQYF. The CDR3 DNA follows: TGTGCCAGCAGCCTCAGCGGGAGGGCCGTAAATACGCAGTATTTT. Full variable domain (outside the CDR3, taken from reference TRBV5-4 and TRBJ2-3): ETGVTQSPTHLIKTRGQQVTLRCSSQSGHNTVSWYQQALGQGPQFIFQYYREEENGRGNFPPRFSGLQFPNYSSELNVNALELDDSALYLCASSLSGRAVNTQYFGPGTRLTVL.

The chain joins TRBV12-3 or TRBV12-4 to TRBJ1-5; D ambiguous. Trimming took 2 bases from V and 4 from J, leaving 6 bases between them. This CDR3 spans 13 amino acids. CDR3 protein: CASSLWPNQPQHF. The CDR3 nucleotides are TGTGCCAGCAGTTTATGGCCGAATCAGCCCCAGCATTTT.

The CDR3 nucleotides are TGTGCTAGTGGTTTGGTACTGGGAAACACCATATATTTT. Translated: CASGLVLGNTIYF. The chain uses TRBV12-5 and TRBJ1-3; D remains ambiguous. There are 13 residues in the CDR3. Between the trimmed V and J ends, which lost 0 bases and 4 bases, there was a span of 4 bases. Germline V gives CDR1 LGHNT, CDR2 FRNRAP. The complete variable domain, with remaining parts taken from reference TRBV12-5 and TRBJ1-3, reads DARVTQTPRHKVTEMGQEVTMRCQPILGHNTVFWYRQTMMQGLELLAYFRNRAPLDDSGMPKDRFSAEMPDATLATLKIQPSEPRDSAVYFCASGLVLGNTIYFGEGSWLTVV.

The chain combines TRBV11-3 with TRBJ2-3; 12 nucleotides agree with TRBD1. Germline CDR1 is SGHNT and CDR2 is YENEEA. The V and J ends lost 5 bases and 2 bases, in that order; junction bases with no gene match: 8. The CDR3 spans 17 residues. CDR3 region: CASSPSRDRGLTDTQYF. CDR3 coding DNA: TGTGCCAGCAGCCCCTCGCGGGACAGGGGGCTCACAGATACGCAGTATTTT.

V gene TRBV18 combines with J gene TRBJ1-2; TRBD1 aligns across 8 bases. Germline V lookup: CDR1 KGHSH, CDR2 LQKENI. The junction had 6 bases not matched to a gene; V was cut back by 3 bases and J by 3 bases. The CDR3 is 15 residues long. The DNA for the CDR3 is TGTGCCAGCTCACCTACTTCGGGACAGGACTATGGCTACACCTTC. Protein product: CASSPTSGQDYGYTF. Drawing the rest from reference TRBV18 and TRBJ1-2, the complete variable domain is NAGVMQNPRHLVRRRGQEARLRCSPMKGHSHVYWYRQLPEEGLKFMVYLQKENIIDESGMPKERFSAEFPKEGPSILRIQQVVRGDSAAYFCASSPTSGQDYGYTFGSGTRLTVV.

The V gene is TRBV9, the J gene TRBJ1-3; D uncertain. This CDR3 contains 15 residues. Trimming stripped 1 base from V and 7 bases from J, with 15 bases between. The V gene's germline CDR1 is SGDLS and CDR2 YYNGEE. The CDR3 spells CASSVTVIPGNTIYF. The CDR3 bases are TGTGCCAGCAGCGTAACAGTGATACCCGGGAACACCATATATTTT.

The V call is TRBV28, the J call TRBJ1-5; D uncertain. CDR1 and CDR2 (germline): MDHEN, SYDVKM. V lost 7 bases and J 0 bases, leaving 7 bases between the germline ends. CDR3 length: 13 amino acids. The CDR3 here is CASKRNSNQPQHF. The CDR3 DNA follows: TGTGCCAGCAAGAGAAATAGCAATCAGCCCCAGCATTTT.

The genes are TRBV19 and TRBJ1-2; D gene uncertain. Germline V gene sequence: CDR1 LNHDA, CDR2 SQIVND (reference sequence). The CDR3 is 14 amino acids. Trimming took 3 bases from V and 7 from J, leaving 15 bases between them. CDR3 sequence reads: CASSIPIVSGGYTF. CDR3 DNA sequence: TGTGCCAGTAGTATTCCAATAGTGTCTGGTGGCTACACCTTC.

The V gene is TRBV21-1, the J gene TRBJ2-4; the tabulated D call, TRBD1, remains unverified against the DNA. TRBV21-1 has pseudogene status. The CDR3 runs to 18 residues. CDR3 region: CAGSRGQGVFLAKNIQYF. In nucleotides, the CDR3 is TGTGCCGGAAGCCGAGGACAGGGGGTCTTCTTAGCCAAAAACATTCAGTACTTC.

This rearrangement joins TRBV5-1 to TRBJ2-1, with 7 bases aligning to TRBD2. The V segment lost 0 bases and the J segment 9 bases; nucleotides outside the gene matches: 3. CDR3 length equals 13 residues. Per the germline V gene, CDR1 is SGHRS and CDR2 is YFSETQ. The DNA of the CDR3 is TGCGCCAGCAGCTTGGAAGGACTAGGTGAGCAGTTCTTC. Amino acid sequence: CASSLEGLGEQFF.

This clone came up a few times. This chain uses TRBV2 with TRBJ1-2, with TRBD1 identical over 7 bases. With 3 bases clipped from V and 5 bases from J, the junction kept 6 bases outside the gene matches. The germline V gene encodes CDR1 SNHLY and CDR2 FYNNEI. The CDR3 contains 14 residues. The CDR3 reads CASSDRGEFYGYTF. In DNA form, the CDR3 reads TGTGCCAGCAGTGACAGGGGGGAATTTTATGGCTACACCTTC. The full variable domain, with the rest looked up from reference TRBV2 and TRBJ1-2, is EPEVTQTPSHQVTQMGQEVILRCVPISNHLYFYWYRQILGQKVEFLVSFYNNEISEKSEIFDDQFSVERPDGSNFTLKIRSTKLEDSAMYFCASSDRGEFYGYTFGSGTRLTVV.

This clone occurred once. The gene calls are TRBV7-6 and TRBJ2-2; no firm D call. Deletions cut 0 bases from V and 4 bases from J, with 9 bases between. The germline V gene encodes CDR1 SGHVS and CDR2 FNYEAQ. The length of the CDR3 is 15 residues. CDR3 in DNA: TGTGCCAGCAGCTTAGCGATGGGGTCCACCGGGGAGCTGTTTTTT. Translated, it gives CASSLAMGSTGELFF. The whole variable domain, filled in from reference TRBV7-6 and TRBJ2-2, reads GAGVSQSPRYKVTKRGQDVALRCDPISGHVSLYWYRQALGQGPEFLTYFNYEAQQDKSGLPNDRFSAERPEGSISTLTIQRTEQRDSAMYRCASSLAMGSTGELFFGEGSRLTVL.

This chain connects TRBV7-9 to TRBJ2-2; 12 bases agree with TRBD2. The germline gives CDR1 SEHNR, CDR2 FQNEAQ (reference sequence). V trimming: 8 bases; J trimming: 0 bases; junction bases outside the gene matches: 10. The CDR3 loop spans 18 amino acids. The CDR3 spells CASSGAGLAGSNTGELFF. The CDR3 region has the DNA TGTGCCAGCTCAGGGGCGGGACTAGCGGGTTCGAACACCGGGGAGCTGTTTTTT.

CDR3 DNA: TGTGCCAGCAGCCCCGGACAGGGGACGAACTATGGCTACACCTTC. Residues: CASSPGQGTNYGYTF. J is TRBJ1-2 and V is TRBV11-2, with 9 bases identical to TRBD1. J was trimmed by 2 bases and V by 5 bases; bases with no gene match: 6. The CDR3 contains 15 residues. CDR1 is SGHAT and CDR2 is FQNNGV in the germline V gene.

The V gene is TRBV7-9, the J gene TRBJ1-4; D might be TRBD1 (6 bases). Germline V gene lookup returns CDR1 SEHNR and CDR2 FQNEAQ (reference sequence). The length of the CDR3 is 15 residues. V lost 1 base and J 5 bases, leaving 11 bases between the germline ends. The CDR3 loop reads CASSLGRGRNEKLFF. The CDR3 DNA reads as TGTGCCAGCAGCTTAGGCAGGGGAAGAAATGAAAAACTGTTTTTT.

The chain is built from TRBV9 and TRBJ2-7; the match to TRBD1 covers 9 bases. CDR1 SGDLS and CDR2 YYNGEE come from the germline V gene. Trimming cost V 4 bases and J 3 bases; bases outside gene matches: 11. This CDR3 comprises 16 residues. The chain's CDR3 is CASSPSGGTGIYEQYF. CDR3 sequence (DNA): TGTGCCAGCAGCCCCTCCGGGGGGACAGGGATCTACGAGCAGTACTTC.

The rearrangement uses TRBV6-2 or TRBV6-3 and TRBJ1-3; D is uncertain. This CDR3 is built from 15 residues. Germline V gene lookup returns CDR1 MNHEY and CDR2 SVGEGT. Trimming took off 2 bases at V and 0 bases at J, with 8 bases between the two ends. This chain's CDR3 is CASSYTGVSGNTIYF. The DNA for the CDR3 is TGTGCCAGCAGTTACACCGGCGTCTCTGGAAACACCATATATTTT.